The clone carrying this TCR beta chain came up a few times. V lost 3 bases to trimming and J lost 5 bases; unmatched junction nucleotides: 7. The length of the CDR3 is 16 residues. Germline CDR1 KGHDR, CDR2 SFDVKD. Preparation of the TCRbeta library used unique molecular identifiers. TCRdb redid the calling of the PCR reads with MiXCR, one entry per CDR3 protein. The table lists about 400,000 distinct CDR3 sequences, around 21% of them singletons. The sample originates from a study of T-cell reconstitution after alpha-beta-depleted transplantation in children. V is TRBV24-1 and J is TRBJ2-5, with 11 nucleotides matching TRBD1. The sample here was PBMCs from the stem cell graft donor, taken from the stem cell graft. The sequence was obtained from a human donor who donated a stem cell graft to a child with acute myeloid leukemia. DNA for the CDR3: TGTGCCACCAGTGATACCCGGGACAGGGGGTGGGAGACCCAGTACTTC. Translating gives CATSDTRDRGWETQYF.